This T cell receptor (beta chain) was observed in a study of CD8+ T cells in alopecia areata. Study as a whole: Patients in the study were on tofacitinib for 6 to 18 months, then off it for 6 months. Treated patients were scored for severity by percent of scalp affected. Study observations and caveats: Patients showed less clear TCR sequence sharing than mice, possibly partly because of HLA diversity. Tofacitinib significantly brought down scalp clonality and expanded CD8+ clones among top 100.

Extracted from the samples, RNA was reverse transcribed into cDNA to serve as the sequencing template. The method was immunoSEQ multiplex PCR; TCRdb's version includes in-frame clones alone and lacks a portion of them. Of roughly 200,000 clones listed, 43% are singletons. CDR1 and CDR2 from the germline V gene are MRHNA and SNTAGT. Trimming took 3 bases from V and 3 from J, leaving 8 bases between them. The CDR3 length is 13 residues. Regarding this clone: Its matching antigen is unknown.

Stated treatment: oral pan-JAK inhibitor, 5-10 mg twice daily. The chain links TRBV6-4 to TRBJ1-1; the D is unclear. Sequenced here: CD4+ T cells sorted from blood, sampled at approximately week 37, from a patient treated with tofacitinib. The clonotype comes from a human donor with alopecia areata. CDR3 nucleotide sequence: TGTGCCAGCAGTGAGGGCGGGGACACTGAAGCTTTCTTT. Protein: CASSEGGDTEAFF.